This record looks at one TCR beta chain sequence and its context. Antigen unknown. CDR1 and CDR2 from the germline V gene are MDHEN and SYDVKM. The CDR3 sequence is 12 residues long. Trimming cost V 3 bases and J 13 bases, with 12 bases left between them. TCRdb's table, derived via immunoSEQ multiplex PCR, lists solely in-frame clones and lacks some. The data show approximately 260,000 clones, 86% seen once. The data were taken from a study of cytomegalovirus exposure and HLA in healthy donors. In the study overall: A subsequent analysis reported that the 110 or so validation repertoires were produced on the same platform that had also been used for the 666 first-cohort repertoires.

Findings and caveats of the study: In vitro testing confirmed a few CMV-associated chains as specific for CMV antigens. Reports indicated that the classifier achieved high specificity and sensitivity in diagnosing cytomegalovirus status.

The sample taken for sequencing was PBMCs. The chain combines TRBV28 with TRBJ2-2, with D unclear. This clonotype originated in a woman in her 30s in good health and CMV-seropositive. This CDR3 reads CASSFEAGGLFF. The DNA for the CDR3 is TGTGCCAGCAGTTTCGAGGCTGGCGGGCTGTTTTTT.